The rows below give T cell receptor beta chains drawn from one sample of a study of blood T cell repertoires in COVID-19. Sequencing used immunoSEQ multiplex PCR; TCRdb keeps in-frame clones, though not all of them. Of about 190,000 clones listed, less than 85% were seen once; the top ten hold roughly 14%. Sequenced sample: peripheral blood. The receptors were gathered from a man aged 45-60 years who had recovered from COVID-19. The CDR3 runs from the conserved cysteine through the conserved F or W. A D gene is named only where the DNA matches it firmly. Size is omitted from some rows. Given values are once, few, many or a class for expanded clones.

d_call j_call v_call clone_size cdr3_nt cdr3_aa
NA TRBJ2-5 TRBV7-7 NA TGTGCCAGCAGCCCGTTATCAGCCGGACTGCAAGAGACCCAGTACTTC CASSPLSAGLQETQYF
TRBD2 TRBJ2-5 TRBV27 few TGTGCCAGCAGATTGACTAGCGGGAGAGAGACCCAGTACTTC CASRLTSGRETQYF
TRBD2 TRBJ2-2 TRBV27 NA TGTGCCAGCAGTTCCCGTGGGGAGGGCCACAAGTTTCGGAACACCGGGGAGCTGTTTTTT CASSSRGEGHKFRNTGELFF
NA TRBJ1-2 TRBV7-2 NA TGTGCCAGCACACCTAGCGCCAGATATGGCTACACCTTC CASTPSARYGYTF
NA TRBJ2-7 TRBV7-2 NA TGTGCCAGCAGCCCACGCCGGGGGACCTACGAGCAGTACTTC CASSPRRGTYEQYF
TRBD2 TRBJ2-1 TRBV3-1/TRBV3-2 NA TGTGCCAGCAGCCGAGTAGGACTAGCGGGTGCCAATGAGCAGTTCTTC CASSRVGLAGANEQFF
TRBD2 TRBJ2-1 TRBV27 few TGTGCCAGCAGTTTTTTGACTAGCGGGCCTTCGGAGCAGTTCTTC CASSFLTSGPSEQFF
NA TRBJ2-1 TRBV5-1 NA TGCGCCAGCAGCCCAAGGACGCAACGGGAGAATGAGCAGTTCTTC CASSPRTQRENEQFF
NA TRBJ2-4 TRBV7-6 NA TGTGCCAGCAGCCCGGGGGTTCGGGCAAGTCTAGCCAAAAACATTCAGTACTTC CASSPGVRASLAKNIQYF
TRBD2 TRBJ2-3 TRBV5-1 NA TGCGCCAGCAGCTTGGAACTAGCGGGAAGTGCAGATACGCAGTATTTT CASSLELAGSADTQYF
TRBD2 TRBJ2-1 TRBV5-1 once TGCGCCAGCAGCTTGGGACTAGCGGGAGAGGATGAGCAGTTCTTC CASSLGLAGEDEQFF
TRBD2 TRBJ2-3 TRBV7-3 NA TGTGCCAGCAGCCGACTAGCGGGACGCGGCACAGATACGCAGTATTTT CASSRLAGRGTDTQYF
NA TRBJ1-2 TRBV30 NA TGTGCCTGGAGCGTGGGGGGTGGCTACACCTTC CAWSVGGGYTF
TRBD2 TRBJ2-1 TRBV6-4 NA TGTGCCAGCAGTGCCTCCGGGACTAGCGGCAATGAGCAGTTCTTC CASSASGTSGNEQFF
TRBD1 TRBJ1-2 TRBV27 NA TGTGCCAGCAGTCTAACACTACAGGGGAGCTATGGCTACACCTTC CASSLTLQGSYGYTF
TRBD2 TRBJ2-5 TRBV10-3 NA TGTGCCATCGGGGTGCGGGAGGCCCAAGAGACCCAGTACTTC CAIGVREAQETQYF
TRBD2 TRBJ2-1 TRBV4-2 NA TGTGCCAGCAGCCAAGATCTAGTAGCGGGAGGGAGTGAGCAGTTCTTC CASSQDLVAGGSEQFF
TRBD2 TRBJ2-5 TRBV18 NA TGTGCCAGCTCCGGGGGGACTAGCGGGAGAACGGAGACCCAGTACTTC CASSGGTSGRTETQYF
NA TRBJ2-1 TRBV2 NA TGTGCCAGCAGACGCCTAGCGTCAAGTACGGATGAGCAGTTCTTC CASRRLASSTDEQFF
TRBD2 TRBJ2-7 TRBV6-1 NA TGTGCCAGCAGTGTATCCGCCGGGACTAGCGGCTCCTACGAGCAGTACTTC CASSVSAGTSGSYEQYF
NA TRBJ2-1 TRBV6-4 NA TGTGCCAGCAAAGCTCAAGACTCTTGGTTCAATGAGCAGTTCTTC CASKAQDSWFNEQFF
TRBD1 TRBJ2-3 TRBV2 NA TGTGCCAGCACCCGACAGGGTTCGGAAGATACGCAGTATTTT CASTRQGSEDTQYF